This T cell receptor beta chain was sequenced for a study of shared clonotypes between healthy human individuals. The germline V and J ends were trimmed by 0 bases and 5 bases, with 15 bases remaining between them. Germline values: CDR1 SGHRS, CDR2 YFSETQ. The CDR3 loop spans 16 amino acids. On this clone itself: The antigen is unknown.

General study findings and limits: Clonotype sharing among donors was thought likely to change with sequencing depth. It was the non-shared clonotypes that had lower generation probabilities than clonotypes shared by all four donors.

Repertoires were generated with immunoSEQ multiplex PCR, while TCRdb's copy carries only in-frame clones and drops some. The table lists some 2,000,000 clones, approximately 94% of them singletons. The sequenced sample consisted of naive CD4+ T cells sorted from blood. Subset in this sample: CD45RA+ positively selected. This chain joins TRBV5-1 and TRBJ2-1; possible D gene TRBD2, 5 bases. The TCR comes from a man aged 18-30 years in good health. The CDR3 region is CASSLGESAVNNEQFF. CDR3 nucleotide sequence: TGCGCCAGCAGCTTGGGGGAGTCAGCGGTAAACAATGAGCAGTTCTTC.